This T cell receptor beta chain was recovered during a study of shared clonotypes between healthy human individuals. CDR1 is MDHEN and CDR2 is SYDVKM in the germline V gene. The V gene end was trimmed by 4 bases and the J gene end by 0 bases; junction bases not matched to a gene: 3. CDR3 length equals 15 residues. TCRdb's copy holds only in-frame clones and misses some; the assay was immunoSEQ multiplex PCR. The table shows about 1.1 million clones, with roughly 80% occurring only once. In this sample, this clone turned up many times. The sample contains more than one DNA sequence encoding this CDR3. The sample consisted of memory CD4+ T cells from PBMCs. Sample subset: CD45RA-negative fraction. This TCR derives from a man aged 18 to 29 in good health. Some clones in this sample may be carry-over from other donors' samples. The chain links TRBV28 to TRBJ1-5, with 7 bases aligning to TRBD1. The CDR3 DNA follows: TGTGCCAGCAGTTGGGACAGAGATAGCAATCAGCCCCAGCATTTT. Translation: CASSWDRDSNQPQHF.